Shown below are 27 T cell receptor beta chains from a single sample sequenced in a study of OX40 agonist ivuxolimab in advanced cancers. Clones were read by immunoSEQ multiplex PCR, and TCRdb kept only the in-frame ones, dropping some. The data show 85,000 to 130,000 clones, about nine tenths seen once. Sample: CD4+ or CD8+ T cells sorted from blood, taken in a trial of the OX40 agonist ivuxolimab. These receptors all come from an adult with an advanced solid tumor such as melanoma, head and neck, liver or kidney cancer.

This chain links TRBV27 with TRBJ2-5; 11 bases fit TRBD2. This CDR3 is 15 amino acids long. The germline V gene encodes CDR1 MNHEY and CDR2 SMNVEV (reference sequence). J lost 6 bases, V lost 3 bases, and 6 bases had no gene match. CDR3 residues: CASSFLAGGPKTQYF. The CDR3 coding sequence is TGTGCCAGCAGTTTTTTAGCGGGAGGGCCGAAGACCCAGTACTTC.

The chain uses TRBV7-8 and TRBJ2-7; 9 nucleotides align to TRBD1. There are 15 residues in the CDR3. The germline CDR1 and CDR2 sequences are SGHVS and FQNEAQ. Trimming removed 4 bases from V and 3 bases from J; junction bases left unmatched: 7. The CDR3 spells CASSSGQGSYYEQYF. DNA of the CDR3: TGTGCCAGCAGCTCAGGACAGGGGTCGTACTACGAGCAGTACTTC.

The chain has TRBV28 and TRBJ2-3; 12 bases map to TRBD2. Germline-derived CDR1 and CDR2 are MDHEN and SYDVKM. V was clipped by 5 bases and J by 6 bases; unmatched bases: 12. There are 17 residues in the CDR3. The CDR3 coding sequence is TGTGCCAGCAGTCTCGGACTAGCGGGGCGGATTACCGATACGCAGTATTTT. This gives the protein CASSLGLAGRITDTQYF.

The chain uses TRBV19 and TRBJ1-1; no clear D. Trimming stripped 7 bases from V and 9 bases from J, with 12 bases between. The germline gives CDR1 LNHDA, CDR2 SQIVND (reference sequence). This CDR3 is 11 amino acids long. CDR3 nucleotide sequence: TGTGCCAGTACCCTTGGCCCGCAAGCTTTCTTT. It encodes CASTLGPQAFF.

The chain joins TRBV6-5 to TRBJ1-6, with a possible D match to TRBD1 (5 bases). Germline assignment: CDR1 MNHEY and CDR2 SVGAGI. This CDR3 is built from 15 residues. V dropped 0 bases and J dropped 6 bases, with 9 bases sitting between them. CDR3 loop: CASSYSRGANSPLHF. DNA for the CDR3: TGTGCCAGCAGTTACTCGAGGGGCGCTAATTCACCCCTCCACTTT.

The V gene is TRBV2, the J gene TRBJ2-2; 9 nucleotides line up with TRBD1. The CDR3 sequence is 15 residues long. CDR1 is SNHLY and CDR2 is FYNNEI in the germline V gene. V shed 7 bases, J shed 2 bases, and the junction held 5 bases outside the gene matches. The CDR3: CASTQQGANTGELFF. CDR3 DNA: TGTGCCAGCACCCAACAGGGGGCTAACACCGGGGAGCTGTTTTTT.

The chain is built from TRBV27 and TRBJ1-1; 8 nucleotides match TRBD1. Germline assignment: CDR1 MNHEY and CDR2 SMNVEV (reference sequence). Trimming removed 5 bases from V and 4 bases from J; junction bases left unmatched: 3. This CDR3 comprises 13 residues. In nucleotides, the CDR3 is TGTGCCAGCAGTCGACAGGGGAGCACTGAAGCTTTCTTT. Its translation: CASSRQGSTEAFF.

V gene TRBV19 combines with J gene TRBJ2-7; 7 positions agree with TRBD2. V shed 7 bases and J 3 bases; nucleotides not matched to a gene: 9. The germline gives CDR1 LNHDA, CDR2 SQIVND (reference sequence). The CDR3 is 14 residues long. Written as DNA, the CDR3 is TGTGCCAGTAAATCGGCGGGGGTGGGCTACGAGCAGTACTTC. Encoded protein: CASKSAGVGYEQYF.

The chain employs TRBV18 and TRBJ1-2; TRBD1 might be the D (5 bases). CDR3 length equals 14 residues. The ends were cut back, 3 bases at V and 0 bases at J, with 8 bases in the middle. Germline loops: CDR1 KGHSH, CDR2 LQKENI. The CDR3 nucleotides are TGTGCCAGCTCACCGGGGGGATCTAACTATGGCTACACCTTC. It yields the protein CASSPGGSNYGYTF. Supplemented by reference TRBV18 and TRBJ1-2, the full variable domain reads NAGVMQNPRHLVRRRGQEARLRCSPMKGHSHVYWYRQLPEEGLKFMVYLQKENIIDESGMPKERFSAEFPKEGPSILRIQQVVRGDSAAYFCASSPGGSNYGYTFGSGTRLTVV.

This chain joins TRBV5-5 and TRBJ1-3; D unclear. Germline CDR1 is SGHKS and CDR2 is YYEKEE (reference sequence). V lost 2 bases and J lost 4, with 7 bases in between. This CDR3 is 13 amino acids long. The CDR3 sequence: CASSFADGNTIYF. For the CDR3, the DNA is TGTGCCAGCAGCTTTGCGGACGGAAACACCATATATTTT.

The DNA for the CDR3 is TGTGCCACCAGCACCGCTAGCGGGAGTAAATTCTTC. It translates to CATSTASGSKFF. The chain employs TRBV15 and TRBJ2-1; 10 nucleotides line up with TRBD2. CDR3 length: 12 residues. CDR1 LNHNV and CDR2 YYDKDF come from the germline V gene (reference sequence). The V and J ends lost 4 bases and 16 bases, in that order; junction bases with no gene match: 7.

V and J are TRBV28 and TRBJ1-3; TRBD1 is a possible D gene (5 bases). Germline CDR1 MDHEN, CDR2 SYDVKM. Trimming removed 7 bases at V and 4 bases at J, with 14 bases between. The CDR3 contains 14 residues. Here the CDR3 reads CASNTGTAGNTIYF. CDR3 DNA: TGTGCCAGCAACACCGGGACGGCCGGAAACACCATATATTTT. The whole variable domain, filled in from reference TRBV28 and TRBJ1-3, reads DVKVTQSSRYLVKRTGEKVFLECVQDMDHENMFWYRQDPGLGLRLIYFSYDVKMKEKGDIPEGYSVSREKKERFSLILESASTNQTSMYLCASNTGTAGNTIYFGEGSWLTVV.

This clone was picked up a small number of times. J is TRBJ1-5 and V is TRBV28; tentatively, D is TRBD1 (6 bases). The germline V gene encodes CDR1 MDHEN and CDR2 SYDVKM. The CDR3 spans 17 residues. The germline V and J ends were trimmed by 3 bases and 2 bases, with 17 bases remaining between them. The CDR3 loop reads CASSLPPGGFGNQPQHF. The CDR3, as DNA: TGTGCCAGCAGTTTGCCCCCGGGGGGCTTTGGCAATCAGCCCCAGCATTTT.

This clone was counted a single time. The CDR3: CASSPTGGHLGTEAFF. As DNA, the CDR3 is TGTGCCAGTAGTCCTACAGGGGGCCATTTGGGGACTGAAGCTTTCTTT. This sequence joins TRBV19 and TRBJ1-1, with 9 bases identical to TRBD1. The CDR3 spans 16 residues. CDR1 and CDR2 from the germline V gene are LNHDA and SQIVND (reference sequence). J lost 5 bases, V lost 5 bases, and 12 bases had no gene match.

The rearrangement links TRBV19 to TRBJ2-3; TRBD1 might be the D (6 bases). V was pared by 7 bases and J by 1 base, with 12 bases between. Germline assignment: CDR1 LNHDA and CDR2 SQIVND (reference sequence). This CDR3 spans 14 amino acids. The CDR3 is CASKEQGGTDTQYF. The CDR3 DNA reads as TGTGCCAGTAAAGAACAGGGAGGCACAGATACGCAGTATTTT.

CDR3 in amino acids: CASTLAIAGLADTQYF. CDR3 bases: TGTGCCAGCACCCTGGCGATAGCGGGATTAGCAGATACGCAGTATTTT. This chain connects TRBV28 to TRBJ2-3, with 8 bases matching TRBD2. From germline, CDR1 is MDHEN and CDR2 SYDVKM. The CDR3 is made up of 16 amino acids. Unmatched junction bases numbered 13, after V lost 7 bases and J lost 4 bases.

CDR3 amino acids: CASSDRTGGTYEQYF. The CDR3 DNA follows: TGTGCCAGCAGTGACCGGACAGGGGGCACTTACGAGCAGTACTTC. The chain joins TRBV25-1 to TRBJ2-7; 11 positions agree with TRBD1. The CDR3 spans 15 residues. From germline, CDR1 is MGHDK and CDR2 SYGVNS. Unmatched junction bases numbered 5, after V lost 3 bases and J lost 4 bases.

CDR3 in DNA: TGTGCCAGCAGCTTATCGTCCGGACAGACACATAGCAATCAGCCCCAGCATTTT. This translates into CASSLSSGQTHSNQPQHF. The V call is TRBV11-3, the J call TRBJ1-5, with D maybe TRBD1 (6 bases). Germline V gene sequence: CDR1 SGHNT, CDR2 YENEEA. V shed 2 bases and J shed 0 bases, with 17 bases lying between them. CDR3 size: 18 residues.

The rearrangement links TRBV7-3 to TRBJ2-1; 9 bases line up with TRBD2. This CDR3 has 17 residues. The V gene end was trimmed by 0 bases and the J gene end by 4 bases; junction bases not matched to a gene: 7. The germline CDR1 and CDR2 sequences are SGHTA and FQGTGA. The CDR3 region is CASSLTGRSGRYNEQFF. CDR3 DNA: TGTGCCAGCAGCTTAACGGGGAGAAGCGGGAGGTACAATGAGCAGTTCTTC.

This rearrangement joins TRBV29-1 to TRBJ1-4; D may be TRBD1 (5 bases). V lost 1 base and J 8 bases, leaving 14 bases between the germline ends. The CDR3 runs to 14 residues. From germline, CDR1 is SQVTM and CDR2 ANQGSEA. CDR3 sequence (DNA): TGCAGCGTTGAAGCCCCGGGACCCGGGGAAAAACTGTTTTTT. Translating gives CSVEAPGPGEKLFF.

The rearrangement uses TRBV7-8 and TRBJ2-5; 8 bases line up with TRBD2. Germline V lookup: CDR1 SGHVS, CDR2 FQNEAQ. The CDR3 totals 15 residues. V was pared by 5 bases and J by 5 bases, with 10 bases of the junction left unmatched. This chain's CDR3 is CASSPGPGRDETQYF. CDR3 bases: TGTGCCAGCAGCCCCGGGCCCGGGAGGGACGAGACCCAGTACTTC.

The chain couples TRBV27 to TRBJ2-7; D gene ambiguous. Trimming removed 6 bases at V and 0 bases at J, with 9 bases between. Per the germline V gene, CDR1 is MNHEY and CDR2 is SMNVEV (reference sequence). The length of the CDR3 is 13 residues. The CDR3 region is CASSRAPSYEQYF. DNA of the CDR3: TGTGCCAGCAGCCGAGCGCCCTCCTACGAGCAGTACTTC.

The chain recombines TRBV11-2 with TRBJ2-7; TRBD1 aligns across 11 bases. This CDR3 has 17 residues. V lost 2 bases to trimming and J lost 4 bases; unmatched junction nucleotides: 10. Germline CDR1 reads SGHAT; CDR2 reads FQNNGV. CDR3 residues: CASSLSLAGQGAYEQYF. Here the CDR3 DNA reads TGTGCCAGCAGCTTATCCTTGGCCGGACAGGGGGCATACGAGCAGTACTTC.

The genes are TRBV5-5 and TRBJ1-4; D is ambiguous. Deletions cut 1 base from V and 8 bases from J, with 6 bases between. The CDR3 has 12 residues. Germline CDR1 SGHKS, CDR2 YYEKEE (reference sequence). The CDR3 DNA reads TGTGCCAGCAGCTTGACCGTAGAAAAACTGTTTTTT. Encoded protein: CASSLTVEKLFF.

The rearrangement links TRBV9 to TRBJ2-1; 9 nucleotides align to TRBD2. Germline lookup yields CDR1 SGDLS and CDR2 YYNGEE. Germline trimming cut 2 bases from V and 7 bases from J; bases unmatched to any gene: 7. This CDR3 comprises 15 residues. The CDR3 loop reads CASSVGIAGDNEQFF. In DNA, the CDR3 is TGTGCCAGCAGCGTTGGGATAGCGGGAGATAATGAGCAGTTCTTC.

V usage is TRBV7-2 and J usage is TRBJ2-5; TRBD2 agrees at 10 bases. Per germline, CDR1 SGHTA and CDR2 FQGNSA. With V trimmed by 5 bases and J by 5 bases, 11 bases remained unmatched. The CDR3 sequence is 16 residues long. The CDR3 coding sequence is TGTGCCAGCAGCCCGGGCACCCTAGCGGGAGTGGAGACCCAGTACTTC. It specifies CASSPGTLAGVETQYF.

The chain combines TRBV30 with TRBJ2-1; TRBD2 matches at 10 bases. V lost 5 bases and J lost 7; bases outside the gene matches: 11. The CDR3 length is 15 residues. CDR1 is GTSNPN and CDR2 is SVGIG in the germline V gene (reference sequence). This chain's CDR3 is CAWDLAGVRGNEQFF. For the CDR3, the DNA is TGTGCCTGGGACCTAGCGGGAGTGAGGGGGAATGAGCAGTTCTTC.